This TCR beta chain was documented in a study of CD8+CD57+ T cells in acquired aplastic anemia. Genomic DNA, serving as template, underwent TCR beta VDJ and CDR3 profiling. Each CDR3 protein gets one entry after TCRdb re-called the reads with MiXCR. The sample carries some 220,000 distinct CDR3 sequences, 34% recorded once. The receptor was isolated from a human donor in good health, serving as a control. Sequencing used sorted CD4+, CD8+, or CD8+CD57+ T cells (not recorded which) from PBMCs.

This chain's CDR3 is CASSLVSRAFEDNSPLHF. CDR3 DNA: TGCGCCAGCAGCTTGGTGAGCAGGGCCTTCGAAGATAATTCACCCCTCCACTTT. This chain connects TRBV5-1 to TRBJ1-6; D is possibly TRBD1 (5 bases). Trimming left V 0 bases short and J 5 bases short, with 18 bases between. The CDR3 sequence is 18 residues long. The germline gives CDR1 SGHRS, CDR2 YFSETQ.